This record looks at one T cell receptor beta chain sequence and its context. Trimming pared 5 bases from V and 6 bases from J, leaving 11 bases between. The CDR3 has 13 residues. Germline loops: CDR1 SGHTA, CDR2 FQGNSA. Original processing notes: How many nucleated cells were present was estimated from reference gene primer amplification. TCRdb's copy holds only in-frame clones and misses some; the assay was immunoSEQ multiplex PCR. V, J and clone size are taken as reported in that table, and D and trimming were inferred from the DNA itself. The data hold about 51,000 clones, with about 86% observed a single time. This specimen comes from a study of blood T cell repertoires in COVID-19. At the level of the study: Acute and convalescent COVID-19 samples came from the United States, Italy and Spain. From T cells, B-cell-depleted T cells, or PBMCs came the material, which was cDNA or gDNA.

The sequencing input was peripheral blood. The receptor comes from a man older than 75 with active COVID-19. The rearrangement joins TRBV7-2 to TRBJ1-5; D remains ambiguous. The CDR3 DNA reads as TGTGCCAGCAGCCCAGATCCGGGTCAGCCCCAGCATTTT. As protein: CASSPDPGQPQHF.